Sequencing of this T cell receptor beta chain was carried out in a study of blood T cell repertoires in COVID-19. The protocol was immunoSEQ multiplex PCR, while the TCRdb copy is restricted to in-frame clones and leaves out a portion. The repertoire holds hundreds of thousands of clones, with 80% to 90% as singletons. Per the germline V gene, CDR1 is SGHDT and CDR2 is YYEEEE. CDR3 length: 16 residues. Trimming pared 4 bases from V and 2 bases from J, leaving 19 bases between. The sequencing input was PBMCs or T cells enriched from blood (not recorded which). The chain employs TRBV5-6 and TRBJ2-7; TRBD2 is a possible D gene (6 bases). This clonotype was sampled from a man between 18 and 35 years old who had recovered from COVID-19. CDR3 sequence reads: CASSMGGRGLPYEQYF. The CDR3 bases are TGTGCCAGCAGCATGGGTGGTAGGGGACTCCCCTACGAGCAGTACTTC.